The entry that follows covers one T cell receptor (beta chain) sequence. Its antigen is currently unknown. The protocol was immunoSEQ multiplex PCR, while the TCRdb copy is restricted to in-frame clones and leaves out a portion. The sample shows hundreds of thousands of clones, 74% of them seen only once. The sample comes from a study of shared clonotypes between healthy human individuals. Study-wide findings and caveats: Clonotypes which were not shared had lower generation probabilities than clonotypes that all four donors shared.

V lost 5 bases and J lost 0; bases outside the gene matches: 9. The germline V gene encodes CDR1 SGHRS and CDR2 YFSETQ. This CDR3 region has 16 residues. The V gene is TRBV5-1, the J gene TRBJ2-3; TRBD2 agrees at 7 bases. Sequenced sample: memory CD4+ T cells sorted from blood. Described subset: CD45RA-negative fraction. The TCR comes from a man in his thirties or forties in good health. The CDR3 sequence is CASRVGSSGSTDTQYF. The DNA for the CDR3 is TGCGCCAGCAGGGTCGGGTCTAGCGGAAGCACAGATACGCAGTATTTT.